This TCR beta chain is drawn from a study of blood T cell repertoires in COVID-19. Study details: Samples taken during acute and convalescent COVID-19 were collected in the United States, Italy and Spain. In each case, the material was cDNA or gDNA derived from T cells, B-cell-depleted T cells, or PBMCs.

CDR3 length equals 15 residues. The germline V and J ends were trimmed by 2 bases and 0 bases, with 12 bases remaining between them. Per germline, CDR1 SGHRS and CDR2 YFSETQ. This clone has just one count. Generated by immunoSEQ multiplex PCR, the TCRdb table keeps only in-frame clones and is missing some. The repertoire has 200,000 to 300,000 clones, around 87% of them found once; the top ten carry about 7%. Specimen: peripheral blood. The chain has TRBV5-1 and TRBJ2-7, with D tentatively TRBD1 (6 bases). The clonotype comes from a man between 60 and 75 years old who had recovered from COVID-19. This chain's CDR3 is CASSLSLGGSYEQYF. CDR3 bases: TGCGCCAGCAGCTTAAGCTTAGGGGGCTCCTACGAGCAGTACTTC.